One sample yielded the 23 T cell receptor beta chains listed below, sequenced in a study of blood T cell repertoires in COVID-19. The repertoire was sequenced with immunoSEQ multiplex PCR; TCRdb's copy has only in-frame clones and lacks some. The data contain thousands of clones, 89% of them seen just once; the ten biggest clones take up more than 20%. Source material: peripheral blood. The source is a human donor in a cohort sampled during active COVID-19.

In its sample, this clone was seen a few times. CDR3: CASGLGQGALYEQYF. The CDR3 DNA sequence: TGTGCTAGTGGTTTGGGACAGGGGGCCTTATACGAGCAGTACTTC. The chain employs TRBV12-5 and TRBJ2-7; 10 nucleotides match TRBD1. This CDR3 contains 15 residues. V gave up 1 base and J gave up 4 bases; unmatched junction bases: 4. Per germline, CDR1 LGHNT and CDR2 FRNRAP.

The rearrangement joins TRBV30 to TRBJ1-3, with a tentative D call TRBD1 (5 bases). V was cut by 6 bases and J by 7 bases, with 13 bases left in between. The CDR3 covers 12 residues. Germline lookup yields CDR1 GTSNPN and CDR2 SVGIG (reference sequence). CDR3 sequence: CACLTQGNTIYF. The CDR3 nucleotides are TGTGCCTGCTTGACCCAGGGTAACACCATATATTTT.

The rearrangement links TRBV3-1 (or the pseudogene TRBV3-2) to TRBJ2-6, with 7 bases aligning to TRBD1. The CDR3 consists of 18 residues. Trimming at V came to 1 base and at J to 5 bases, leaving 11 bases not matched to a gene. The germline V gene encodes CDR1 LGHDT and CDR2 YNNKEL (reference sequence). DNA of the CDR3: TGTGCCAGCAGCCAAGGACAGGGTAAATTTGTATGGGCCAACGTCCTGACTTTC. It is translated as CASSQGQGKFVWANVLTF.

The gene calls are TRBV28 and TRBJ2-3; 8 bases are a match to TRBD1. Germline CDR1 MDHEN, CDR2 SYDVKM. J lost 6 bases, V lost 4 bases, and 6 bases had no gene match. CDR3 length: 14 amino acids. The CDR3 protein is CASSSRGRVDTQYF. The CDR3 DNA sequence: TGTGCCAGCAGTTCCAGGGGGCGGGTTGATACGCAGTATTTT. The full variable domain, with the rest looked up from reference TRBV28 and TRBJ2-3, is DVKVTQSSRYLVKRTGEKVFLECVQDMDHENMFWYRQDPGLGLRLIYFSYDVKMKEKGDIPEGYSVSREKKERFSLILESASTNQTSMYLCASSSRGRVDTQYFGPGTRLTVL.

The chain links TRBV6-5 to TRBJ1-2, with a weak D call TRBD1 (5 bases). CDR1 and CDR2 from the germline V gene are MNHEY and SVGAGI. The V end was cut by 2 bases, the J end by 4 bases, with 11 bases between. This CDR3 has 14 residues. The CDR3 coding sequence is TGTGCCAGCAGTTACGTTCCCAGGGTCTATGGCTACACCTTC. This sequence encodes CASSYVPRVYGYTF.

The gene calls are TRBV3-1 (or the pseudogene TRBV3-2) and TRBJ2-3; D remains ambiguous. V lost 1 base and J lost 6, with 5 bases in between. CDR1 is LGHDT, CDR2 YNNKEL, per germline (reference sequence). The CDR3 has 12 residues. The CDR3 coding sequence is TGTGCCAGCAGCCAAGGCTACGATACGCAGTATTTT. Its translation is CASSQGYDTQYF.

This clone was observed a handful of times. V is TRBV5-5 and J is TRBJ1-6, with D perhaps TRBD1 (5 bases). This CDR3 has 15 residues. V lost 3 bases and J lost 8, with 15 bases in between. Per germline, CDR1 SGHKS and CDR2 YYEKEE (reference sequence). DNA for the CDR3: TGTGCCAGCAGCTCAGGGACGGGAGGTGATTCACCCCTCCACTTT. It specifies CASSSGTGGDSPLHF.

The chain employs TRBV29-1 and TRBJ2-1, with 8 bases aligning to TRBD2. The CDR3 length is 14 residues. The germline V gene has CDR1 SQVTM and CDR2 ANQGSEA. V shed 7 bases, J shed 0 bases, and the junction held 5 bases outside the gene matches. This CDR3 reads CSAGGLLSYNEQFF. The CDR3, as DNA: TGCAGCGCGGGGGGGCTTCTCTCCTACAATGAGCAGTTCTTC.

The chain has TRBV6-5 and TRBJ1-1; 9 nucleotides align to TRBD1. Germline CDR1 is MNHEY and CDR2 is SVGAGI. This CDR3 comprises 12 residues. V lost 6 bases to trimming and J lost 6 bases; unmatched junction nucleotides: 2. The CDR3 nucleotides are TGTGCCAGCAGCAGGACAGGGGCTGAAGCTTTCTTT. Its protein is CASSRTGAEAFF.

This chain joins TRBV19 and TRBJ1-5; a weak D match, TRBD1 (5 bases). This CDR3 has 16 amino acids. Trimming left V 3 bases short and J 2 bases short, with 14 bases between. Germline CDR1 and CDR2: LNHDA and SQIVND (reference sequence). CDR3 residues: CASSMVGGLGNQPQHF. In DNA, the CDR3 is TGTGCCAGTAGTATGGTGGGGGGGTTGGGCAATCAGCCCCAGCATTTT.

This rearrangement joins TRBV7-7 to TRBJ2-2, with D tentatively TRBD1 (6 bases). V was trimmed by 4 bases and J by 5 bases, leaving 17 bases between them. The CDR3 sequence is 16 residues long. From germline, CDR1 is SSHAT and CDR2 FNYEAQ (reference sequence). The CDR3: CASSSTRGEGTGELFF. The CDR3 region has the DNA TGTGCCAGCAGCTCGACCAGGGGAGAGGGGACCGGGGAGCTGTTTTTT.

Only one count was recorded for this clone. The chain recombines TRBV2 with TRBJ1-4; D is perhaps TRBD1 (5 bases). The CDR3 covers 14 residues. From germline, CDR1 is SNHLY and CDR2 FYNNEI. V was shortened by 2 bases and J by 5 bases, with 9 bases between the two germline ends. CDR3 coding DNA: TGTGCCAGCAGTGAACGACAGATAAATGAAAAACTGTTTTTT. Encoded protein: CASSERQINEKLFF.

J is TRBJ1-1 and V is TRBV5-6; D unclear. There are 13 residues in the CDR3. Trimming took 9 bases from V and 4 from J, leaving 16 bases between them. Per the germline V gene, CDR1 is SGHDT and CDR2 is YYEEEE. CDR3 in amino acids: CATRRGIATEAFF. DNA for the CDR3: TGTGCCACCAGGAGAGGGATTGCCACTGAAGCTTTCTTT.

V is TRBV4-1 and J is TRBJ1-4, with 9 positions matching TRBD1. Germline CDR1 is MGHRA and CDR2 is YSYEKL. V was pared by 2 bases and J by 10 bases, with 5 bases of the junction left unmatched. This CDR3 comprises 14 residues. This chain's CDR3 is CASSQRQGVGKLFF. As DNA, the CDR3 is TGCGCCAGCAGCCAACGACAGGGGGTCGGAAAACTGTTTTTT.

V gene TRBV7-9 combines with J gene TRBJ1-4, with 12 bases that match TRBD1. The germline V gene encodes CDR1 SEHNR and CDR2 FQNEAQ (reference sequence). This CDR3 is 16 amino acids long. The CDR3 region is CAGDGTGGTLNEKLFF. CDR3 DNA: TGTGCAGGAGACGGGACAGGGGGCACTCTTAATGAAAAACTGTTTTTT. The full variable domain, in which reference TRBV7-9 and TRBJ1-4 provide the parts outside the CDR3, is DTGVSQNPRHKITKRGQNVTFRCDPISEHNRLYWYRQTLGQGPEFLTYFQNEAQLEKSRLLSDRFSAERPKGSFSTLEIQRTEQGDSAMYLCAGDGTGGTLNEKLFFGSGTQLSVL.

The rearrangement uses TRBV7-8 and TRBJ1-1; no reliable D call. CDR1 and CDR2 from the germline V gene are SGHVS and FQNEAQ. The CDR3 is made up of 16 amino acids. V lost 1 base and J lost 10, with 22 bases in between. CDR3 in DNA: TGTGCCAGCAGCTTAGAAGGCGGGAACGCCCGAACGGGAGCTTTCTTT. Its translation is CASSLEGGNARTGAFF. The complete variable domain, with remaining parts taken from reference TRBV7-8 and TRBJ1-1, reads GAGVSQSPRYKVAKRGQDVALRCDPISGHVSLFWYQQALGQGPEFLTYFQNEAQLDKSGLPSDRFFAERPEGSVSTLKIQRTQQEDSAVYLCASSLEGGNARTGAFFGQGTRLTVV.

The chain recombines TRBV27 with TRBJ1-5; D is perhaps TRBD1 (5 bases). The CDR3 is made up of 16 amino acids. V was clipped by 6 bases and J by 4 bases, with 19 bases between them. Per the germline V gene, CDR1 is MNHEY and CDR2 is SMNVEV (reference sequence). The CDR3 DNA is TGTGCCAGCAGGCGGACGCTGACGGGGGGAAATCAGCCCCAGCATTTT. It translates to CASRRTLTGGNQPQHF.

This CDR3 is CATSRVNSGGISDTQYF. DNA of the CDR3: TGTGCCACCAGCAGAGTAAATTCGGGAGGCATCTCAGATACGCAGTATTTT. This sequence joins TRBV15 and TRBJ2-3, with 7 bases identical to TRBD2. Germline assignment: CDR1 LNHNV and CDR2 YYDKDF (reference sequence). This CDR3 is 17 amino acids long. V was clipped by 1 base and J by 4 bases; unmatched bases: 11.

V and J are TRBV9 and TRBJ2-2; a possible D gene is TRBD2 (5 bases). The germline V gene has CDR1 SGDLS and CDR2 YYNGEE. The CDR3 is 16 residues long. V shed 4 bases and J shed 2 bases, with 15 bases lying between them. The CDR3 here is CASSPHAGKNTGELFF. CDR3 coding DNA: TGTGCCAGCAGCCCCCACGCCGGGAAAAACACCGGGGAGCTGTTTTTT.

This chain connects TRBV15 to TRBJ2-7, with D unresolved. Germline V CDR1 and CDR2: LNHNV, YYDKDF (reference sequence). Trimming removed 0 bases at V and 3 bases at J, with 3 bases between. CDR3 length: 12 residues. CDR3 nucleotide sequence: TGTGCCACCAGCAGAGATTACTACGAGCAGTACTTC. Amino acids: CATSRDYYEQYF.

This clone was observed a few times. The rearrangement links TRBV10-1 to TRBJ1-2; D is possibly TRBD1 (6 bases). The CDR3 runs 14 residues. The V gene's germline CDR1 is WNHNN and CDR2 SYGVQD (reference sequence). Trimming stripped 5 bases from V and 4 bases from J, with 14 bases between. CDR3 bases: TGCGCCAGCAGTCCCTCGACAGGCTCCTATGGCTACACCTTC. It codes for CASSPSTGSYGYTF.

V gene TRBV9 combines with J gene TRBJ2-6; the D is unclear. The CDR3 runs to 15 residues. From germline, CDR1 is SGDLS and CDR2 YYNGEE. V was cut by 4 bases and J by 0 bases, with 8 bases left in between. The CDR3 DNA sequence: TGTGCCAGCAGCTCACGGGTCTCTGGGGCCAACGTCCTGACTTTC. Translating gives CASSSRVSGANVLTF.

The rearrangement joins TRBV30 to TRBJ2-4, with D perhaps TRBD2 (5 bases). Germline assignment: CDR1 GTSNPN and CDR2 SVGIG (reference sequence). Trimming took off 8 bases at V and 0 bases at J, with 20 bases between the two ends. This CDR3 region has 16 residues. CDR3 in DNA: TGTGCCGGACGGTCCGGAGCGACTATAGCCAAAAACATTCAGTACTTC. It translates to CAGRSGATIAKNIQYF. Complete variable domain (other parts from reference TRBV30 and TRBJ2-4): SQTIHQWPATLVQPVGSPLSLECTVEGTSNPNLYWYRQAAGRGLQLLFYSVGIGQISSEVPQNLSASRPQDRQFILSSKKLLLSDSGFYLCAGRSGATIAKNIQYFGAGTRLSVL.